The text below deals with one T cell receptor (beta chain). What it binds is not known. The assay was immunoSEQ multiplex PCR, and TCRdb's table has in-frame clones only and misses some. The sample has about 150,000 clones, 86% seen once; the top ten hold 5.5%. The CDR3 spans 16 residues. Germline-derived CDR1 and CDR2 are LGHNT and FRNRAP. The germline V and J ends were trimmed by 6 bases and 8 bases, with 25 bases remaining between them. The data were taken from a study of T cell responses to AZD1222 COVID-19 vaccine. General observations from the study: CD4 TCRs covered the whole spike, strongest at regions 160-218 and 743-854. Among spike-specific TCRs, nearly half reportedly target unmutated variant regions. Recipients of AZD1222 seropositive at baseline numbered only 5 or 6.

This chain connects TRBV12-5 to TRBJ1-2; no reliable D call. The receptor comes from an adult in good health. This material consisted of peripheral blood, taken on day 0 of MenACWY control vaccination. CDR3 bases: TGTGCTAGTGGCCCCACCGCTGGCCCCTGGGTTAAGGGCTACACCTTC. This gives the protein CASGPTAGPWVKGYTF.